Reported below is one T cell receptor beta chain. Its antigen is not identified. One junction end does not reproduce the germline sequence, and a read error may be involved. These data originate in a study of blood T cells in healthy people across ages. Points from the study as a whole: The recorded TCR beta diversity per million T cells decreased in a roughly linear manner with age.

Sample-barcoded 5' priming and a J-beta primer mix drove a second PCR of about 6 to 12 cycles. MiXCR, applied by TCRdb to the 5' RACE reads, yields one record per CDR3 protein. Here the sample spans some 1.5 million distinct CDR3 sequences, under 30% being singletons. The source of this sequence is a woman in her 30s in good health. The sample taken for sequencing was blood.

CDR3 region: CTSSWRPGTGNTDTQYF. The DNA for the CDR3 is TGTACCAGCAGCTGGCGTCCCGGGACAGGGAACACAGATACGCAGTATTTT. The V gene is TRBV5-5, the J gene TRBJ2-3, with 9 bases lining up with TRBD1. The CDR3 length is 17 residues. CDR1 is SGHKS, CDR2 YYEKEE, per germline (reference sequence).